Below are 5 T cell receptor beta chains sequenced from a single sample in a study of blood T cell repertoires in COVID-19. TCRdb's table, derived via immunoSEQ multiplex PCR, lists solely in-frame clones and lacks some. This sample has 84,000 or so clones, with over 60% found just once. The material sequenced was peripheral blood. These receptors were collected from a human donor in a cohort sampled during active COVID-19.

The V gene is TRBV4-3, the J gene TRBJ2-1; 9 bases line up with TRBD1. V gave up 1 base and J gave up 6 bases; unmatched junction bases: 4. The CDR3 is 15 amino acids. The germline V gene has CDR1 LGHNA and CDR2 YSLEER. CDR3 in amino acids: CASSQGDRVFNEQFF. CDR3 sequence (DNA): TGCGCCAGCAGCCAAGGGGACAGGGTGTTCAATGAGCAGTTCTTC.

The chain recombines TRBV6-5 with TRBJ2-1; D gene uncertain. This CDR3 is 15 amino acids long. The germline V gene encodes CDR1 MNHEY and CDR2 SVGAGI. The germline V and J ends were trimmed by 0 bases and 6 bases, with 12 bases remaining between them. Here the CDR3 reads CASSYSGFTRNEQFF. In DNA form, the CDR3 reads TGTGCCAGCAGTTACTCCGGGTTTACGCGCAATGAGCAGTTCTTC.

The V call is TRBV28, the J call TRBJ2-2; possibly TRBD2 for D (6 bases). Deletions cut 4 bases from V and 2 bases from J, with 20 bases between. The length of the CDR3 is 18 residues. Germline V gene lookup returns CDR1 MDHEN and CDR2 SYDVKM. CDR3 nucleotide sequence: TGTGCCAGCAGTTCTCCCCCCCGGGCTAGCGCCAACACCGGGGAGCTGTTTTTT. Protein product: CASSSPPRASANTGELFF.

This clone was detected many times. This sequence joins TRBV7-3 and TRBJ2-1, with TRBD2 matching over 7 bases. Germline CDR1 SGHTA, CDR2 FQGTGA. The V segment lost 5 bases and the J segment 6 bases; nucleotides outside the gene matches: 7. The CDR3 length is 14 residues. CDR3 region: CASSKRGGGNEQFF. In nucleotides, the CDR3 is TGTGCCAGCAGCAAGCGGGGTGGGGGCAATGAGCAGTTCTTC. Based on the CDR3 plus reference TRBV7-3 and TRBJ2-1, the full variable domain is GAGVSQTPSNKVTEKGKYVELRCDPISGHTALYWYRQSLGQGPEFLIYFQGTGAADDSGLPNDRFFAVRPEGSVSTLKIQRTERGDSAVYLCASSKRGGGNEQFFGPGTRLTVL.

This clone was seen a few times. The J gene is TRBJ2-1, the V gene TRBV2; 12 bases agree with TRBD1. The CDR3 covers 14 residues. Germline V lookup: CDR1 SNHLY, CDR2 FYNNEI. The J segment lost 7 bases and the V segment lost 8 bases, leaving 6 bases of the junction unmatched. The CDR3, as DNA: TGTGCCAGCTGGGGGGACAGGGGGCAGAATGAGCAGTTCTTC. This translates into CASWGDRGQNEQFF.